This T cell receptor beta chain emerged from a study of blood T cell repertoires in COVID-19. Study details: Some COVID-19 samples were acute and others convalescent; all came from the United States, Italy and Spain. Nucleic acid was either cDNA or gDNA, and it came from T cells, B-cell-depleted T cells, or PBMCs.

Authors' analysis steps: Estimation of nucleated cell counts was performed using reference gene primer amplification. The assay was immunoSEQ multiplex PCR, and TCRdb's table has in-frame clones only and misses some. The DNA was the basis for D and trimming; V, J and clone size are from that table. Of tens of thousands of clones detected, 60% to 85% appear once; the ten largest clones hold under 5%. This CDR3 is built from 15 residues. Trimming cost V 0 bases and J 0 bases, with 10 bases left between them. Germline V CDR1 and CDR2: SGDLS, YYNGEE. Specimen: peripheral blood. This TCR was sampled from a human donor in a cohort sampled during active COVID-19. This chain joins TRBV9 and TRBJ2-7; D not certain. The CDR3 nucleotides read TGTGCCAGCAGCGTAGGACCAGGAAGCTCCTACGAGCAGTACTTC. Translating it yields CASSVGPGSSYEQYF.